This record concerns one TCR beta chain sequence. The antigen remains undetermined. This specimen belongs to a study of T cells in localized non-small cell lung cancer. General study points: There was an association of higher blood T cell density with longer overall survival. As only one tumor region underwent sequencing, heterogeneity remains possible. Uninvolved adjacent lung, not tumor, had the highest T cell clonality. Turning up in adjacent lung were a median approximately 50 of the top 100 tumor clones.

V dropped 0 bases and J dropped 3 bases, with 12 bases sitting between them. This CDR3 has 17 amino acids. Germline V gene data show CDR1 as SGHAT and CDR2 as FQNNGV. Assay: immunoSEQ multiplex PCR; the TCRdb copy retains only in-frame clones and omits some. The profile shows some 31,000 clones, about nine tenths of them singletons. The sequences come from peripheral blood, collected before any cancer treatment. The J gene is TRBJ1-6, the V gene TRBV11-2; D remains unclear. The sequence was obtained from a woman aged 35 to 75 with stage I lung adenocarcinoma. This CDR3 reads CASSLDSGRRYNSPLHF. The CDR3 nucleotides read TGTGCCAGCAGCTTAGATAGTGGACGCCGCTATAATTCACCCCTCCACTTT.